The 26 T cell receptor beta chains listed next were all sequenced from one sample in a study of identifying expanded T cells in peripheral blood. Method: immunoSEQ multiplex PCR; TCRdb's copy keeps in-frame clones and lacks some. The table records some 100,000 clones, 88% of them present only once. The sequenced material came from blood. These receptors came from a person aged 18-69 years in good health.

The J gene is TRBJ1-2, the V gene TRBV6-5, with 8 positions matching TRBD1. Trimming cost V 7 bases and J 0 bases; bases outside gene matches: 7. Germline V CDR1 and CDR2: MNHEY, SVGAGI. The CDR3 length is 15 residues. CDR3 protein: CASNSPGQANYGYTF. In DNA form, the CDR3 reads TGTGCCAGCAACTCACCGGGACAGGCTAACTATGGCTACACCTTC.

This chain joins TRBV30 and TRBJ1-2, with D possibly being TRBD1 (5 bases). The CDR3 covers 12 residues. CDR1 is GTSNPN, CDR2 SVGIG, per germline (reference sequence). V gave up 4 bases and J gave up 8 bases, with 14 bases separating them. In DNA form, the CDR3 reads TGTGCCTGGATCAGGGCCGTGGGAGGCTACACCTTC. Translating gives CAWIRAVGGYTF. Together with reference TRBV30 and TRBJ1-2, the CDR3 gives the full variable domain: SQTIHQWPATLVQPVGSPLSLECTVEGTSNPNLYWYRQAAGRGLQLLFYSVGIGQISSEVPQNLSASRPQDRQFILSSKKLLLSDSGFYLCAWIRAVGGYTFGSGTRLTVV.

Ten or more counts support this clone. This chain joins TRBV29-1 and TRBJ2-2, with D tentatively TRBD1 or TRBD2 (5 bases each). V gave up 7 bases and J gave up 0 bases, with 9 bases separating them. Germline CDR1 reads SQVTM; CDR2 reads ANQGSEA. The CDR3 sequence is 13 residues long. The CDR3 here is CSARDPNTGELFF. CDR3 in DNA: TGCAGCGCTAGGGACCCGAACACCGGGGAGCTGTTTTTT.

This chain connects TRBV6-1 to TRBJ2-1; D is possibly TRBD1 (5 bases). V was shortened by 0 bases and J by 7 bases, with 10 bases between the two germline ends. The CDR3 has 14 amino acids. Germline V CDR1 and CDR2: MNHNS, SASEGT. CDR3 region: CASSEAGPWNEQFF. The CDR3 bases are TGTGCCAGCAGTGAAGCGGGGCCATGGAATGAGCAGTTCTTC.

The chain recombines TRBV30 with TRBJ2-2, with 8 bases matching TRBD2. CDR1 GTSNPN and CDR2 SVGIG come from the germline V gene (reference sequence). The CDR3 has 17 amino acids. V was clipped by 4 bases and J by 1 base; unmatched bases: 11. The CDR3 DNA is TGTGCCTGGAAGGTGAACGCGGCGGGGGGGAACACCGGGGAGCTGTTTTTT. Protein sequence: CAWKVNAAGGNTGELFF.

The DNA of the CDR3 is TGTGCCAGAAGCTTGCAGCAAACAGGGGGGAATGAGCAGTTCTTC. It specifies CARSLQQTGGNEQFF. This chain connects TRBV5-3 to TRBJ2-1; TRBD1 matches 8 bases. TRBV5-3 is reported as an ORF; its role is uncertain. V dropped 1 base and J dropped 7; count of bases not matched to a gene: 7. There are 15 residues in the CDR3.

This chain joins TRBV6-5 and TRBJ2-5, with D perhaps TRBD1 or TRBD2 (5 bases each). Trimming left V 2 bases short and J 4 bases short, with 11 bases between. The CDR3 length is 14 residues. Germline lookup yields CDR1 MNHEY and CDR2 SVGAGI. DNA of the CDR3: TGTGCCAGCAGTTACGGCTATGGGGGAGAGACCCAGTACTTC. This sequence encodes CASSYGYGGETQYF.

The count of this clone is one. This chain uses TRBV30 with TRBJ1-2; no reliable D call. The V and J ends lost 0 bases and 4 bases respectively, with 12 bases between them. CDR3 size: 14 residues. Germline V gives CDR1 GTSNPN, CDR2 SVGIG (reference sequence). CDR3 DNA: TGTGCCTGGAGTGTAAGAGGAACCCTCTATGGCTACACCTTC. Translating it yields CAWSVRGTLYGYTF.

The rearrangement links TRBV7-9 to TRBJ1-1, with D unresolved. The V end was cut by 8 bases, the J end by 2 bases, with 9 bases between. Germline V CDR1 and CDR2: SEHNR, FQNEAQ (reference sequence). The CDR3 runs 12 residues. The CDR3 DNA is TGTGCCAGCGACCGGCGAAACACTGAAGCTTTCTTT. This codes for CASDRRNTEAFF.

V is TRBV28 and J is TRBJ2-5; 9 bases are a match to TRBD1. CDR1 is MDHEN and CDR2 is SYDVKM in the germline V gene. The CDR3 consists of 16 residues. The trim removed 4 bases at V and 3 bases at J, leaving 9 bases unmatched. The CDR3 bases are TGTGCCAGCAGTTCTTACACAGGGGGCAGGGAAGAGACCCAGTACTTC. This encodes CASSSYTGGREETQYF.

The V gene is TRBV7-2, the J gene TRBJ2-3, with a weak D call TRBD2 (6 bases). Per the germline V gene, CDR1 is SGHTA and CDR2 is FQGNSA. V was pared by 1 base and J by 6 bases, with 11 bases between. The CDR3 runs to 14 residues. DNA of the CDR3: TGTGCCAGCAGCTTAGTAGCGGCGCAGGATACGCAGTATTTT. Its protein is CASSLVAAQDTQYF.

This chain joins TRBV5-1 and TRBJ1-2; 8 bases are shared with TRBD1. CDR3 length: 13 amino acids. V trimming: 2 bases; J trimming: 6 bases; junction bases outside the gene matches: 3. Looked up from germline, CDR1 is SGHRS and CDR2 is YFSETQ. As DNA, the CDR3 is TGCGCCAGCAGCTTAGCAGGGGGCCATGGCTACACCTTC. It is translated as CASSLAGGHGYTF.

This clone was seen a few times. The chain uses TRBV7-9 and TRBJ1-1, with unresolved D. The length of the CDR3 is 12 residues. V lost 5 bases and J 7 bases, leaving 11 bases between the germline ends. Per the germline V gene, CDR1 is SEHNR and CDR2 is FQNEAQ (reference sequence). The CDR3 sequence is CASSQSTVEAFF. The CDR3 region has the DNA TGTGCCAGCAGCCAAAGTACAGTTGAAGCTTTCTTT.

This clone was seen a handful of times. The chain joins TRBV7-3 to TRBJ1-5; D call uncertain. Per the germline V gene, CDR1 is SGHTA and CDR2 is FQGTGA. CDR3 length: 13 amino acids. V was trimmed by 0 bases and J by 4 bases, leaving 4 bases between them. For the CDR3, the DNA is TGTGCCAGCAGCTTAACCAGAAATCAGCCCCAGCATTTT. Translation gives CASSLTRNQPQHF.

V and J are TRBV7-3 and TRBJ1-1; a weak D match, TRBD1 (5 bases). The CDR3 contains 15 residues. Per the germline V gene, CDR1 is SGHTA and CDR2 is FQGTGA. Deletions cut 5 bases from V and 2 bases from J, with 15 bases between. This chain's CDR3 is CASSKGTPGNTEAFF. In DNA form, the CDR3 reads TGTGCCAGCAGCAAGGGGACCCCGGGAAACACTGAAGCTTTCTTT.

The chain joins TRBV18 to TRBJ1-6, with 8 nucleotides matching TRBD1. Germline assignment: CDR1 KGHSH and CDR2 LQKENI. The ends lost 3 bases at V and 10 bases at J; junction bases unmatched: 8. The CDR3 has 15 amino acids. The CDR3 spells CASSPIGQGGSPLHF. In DNA, the CDR3 is TGTGCCAGCTCACCGATAGGACAGGGTGGATCACCCCTCCACTTT. The full variable domain, rest sourced from reference TRBV18 and TRBJ1-6, is NAGVMQNPRHLVRRRGQEARLRCSPMKGHSHVYWYRQLPEEGLKFMVYLQKENIIDESGMPKERFSAEFPKEGPSILRIQQVVRGDSAAYFCASSPIGQGGSPLHFGNGTRLTVT.

The chain links TRBV11-3 to TRBJ1-4; D unresolved. V lost 3 bases, J lost 8 bases, and 13 bases lay in between. The CDR3 loop spans 14 amino acids. Germline CDR1 and CDR2: SGHNT and YENEEA. Here the CDR3 reads CASSFRGGGEKLFF. The DNA of the CDR3 is TGTGCCAGCAGCTTTCGGGGTGGTGGGGAAAAACTGTTTTTT.

This chain connects TRBV6-4 to TRBJ1-1; 8 bases are shared with TRBD1. Germline V CDR1 and CDR2: MRHNA, SNTAGT. Trimming took 4 bases from V and 7 from J; bases not matched to a gene: 5. This CDR3 has 13 amino acids. The CDR3 here is CASSATGTGEAFF. Here the CDR3 DNA reads TGTGCCAGCAGTGCTACCGGGACAGGTGAAGCTTTCTTT.

The chain combines TRBV5-1 with TRBJ2-2, with a possible D match to TRBD1 (6 bases). The V end lost 3 bases, the J end lost 0 bases, and 12 bases lay between the germline ends. The CDR3 is 16 residues long. Per the germline V gene, CDR1 is SGHRS and CDR2 is YFSETQ. The CDR3 DNA is TGCGCCAGCAGCTCACCGGGACAAACGAACACCGGGGAGCTGTTTTTT. The encoded protein is CASSSPGQTNTGELFF.

The genes are TRBV30 and TRBJ1-2, with 7 bases lining up with TRBD1. Germline V gene sequence: CDR1 GTSNPN, CDR2 SVGIG (reference sequence). The CDR3 is 15 amino acids. V gave up 0 bases and J gave up 4 bases; unmatched junction bases: 8. This chain's CDR3 is CAWSVGFGQVYGYTF. For the CDR3, the DNA is TGTGCCTGGAGTGTGGGCTTTGGACAGGTCTATGGCTACACCTTC. Based on the CDR3 plus reference TRBV30 and TRBJ1-2, the full variable domain is SQTIHQWPATLVQPVGSPLSLECTVEGTSNPNLYWYRQAAGRGLQLLFYSVGIGQISSEVPQNLSASRPQDRQFILSSKKLLLSDSGFYLCAWSVGFGQVYGYTFGSGTRLTVV.

The chain joins TRBV19 to TRBJ1-2; no clear D gene. Germline values: CDR1 LNHDA, CDR2 SQIVND (reference sequence). The CDR3 is 14 residues long. Trimming pared 3 bases from V and 2 bases from J, leaving 10 bases between. CDR3 nucleotide sequence: TGTGCCAGTAGTATTGGGATTCTCAACTATGGCTACACCTTC. Amino acids: CASSIGILNYGYTF.

This chain connects TRBV6-1 to TRBJ1-1, with D uncertain. Germline V gene sequence: CDR1 MNHNS, CDR2 SASEGT. This CDR3 region has 11 residues. Trimming shortened V by 10 bases and J by 2 bases, and 8 bases separated the two germline ends. The CDR3 sequence is CATVGNTEAFF. The DNA for the CDR3 is TGTGCCACCGTGGGAAACACTGAAGCTTTCTTT.

The rearrangement uses TRBV27 and TRBJ1-1; no definite D call. V gave up 2 bases and J gave up 4 bases, with 8 bases separating them. The CDR3 has 13 amino acids. Per the germline V gene, CDR1 is MNHEY and CDR2 is SMNVEV (reference sequence). The CDR3 DNA reads as TGTGCCAGCAGTTTAGCGGGGTCCACTGAAGCTTTCTTT. It encodes CASSLAGSTEAFF.

The V call is TRBV7-9, the J call TRBJ2-1; TRBD2 is a possible D gene (5 bases). The V gene lost 9 bases and the J gene lost 5 bases, with 17 bases spanning the gap. The germline V gene has CDR1 SEHNR and CDR2 FQNEAQ (reference sequence). This CDR3 is 14 amino acids long. In DNA, the CDR3 is TGTGCCAGTGGGGTTGCCCTCGGGGACAATGAGCAGTTCTTC. Protein product: CASGVALGDNEQFF. Full variable domain (outside the CDR3, taken from reference TRBV7-9 and TRBJ2-1): DTGVSQNPRHKITKRGQNVTFRCDPISEHNRLYWYRQTLGQGPEFLTYFQNEAQLEKSRLLSDRFSAERPKGSFSTLEIQRTEQGDSAMYLCASGVALGDNEQFFGPGTRLTVL.

The chain carries TRBV4-1 and TRBJ2-5; no definite D call. V was cut by 1 base and J by 1 base, with 10 bases left in between. The CDR3 runs 15 residues. Germline V CDR1 and CDR2: MGHRA, YSYEKL. CDR3 bases: TGCGCCAGCAGCCAAGTCGGGCACCTCCAAGAGACCCAGTACTTC. Protein product: CASSQVGHLQETQYF.

The gene calls are TRBV11-2 and TRBJ1-2; possible D gene TRBD1, 6 bases. From germline, CDR1 is SGHAT and CDR2 FQNNGV. CDR3 length: 14 amino acids. Trimming cost V 5 bases and J 4 bases, with 14 bases left between them. This chain's CDR3 is CASSLTLDSYGYTF. CDR3 in DNA: TGTGCCAGCAGCCTCACCTTGGACAGCTATGGCTACACCTTC.